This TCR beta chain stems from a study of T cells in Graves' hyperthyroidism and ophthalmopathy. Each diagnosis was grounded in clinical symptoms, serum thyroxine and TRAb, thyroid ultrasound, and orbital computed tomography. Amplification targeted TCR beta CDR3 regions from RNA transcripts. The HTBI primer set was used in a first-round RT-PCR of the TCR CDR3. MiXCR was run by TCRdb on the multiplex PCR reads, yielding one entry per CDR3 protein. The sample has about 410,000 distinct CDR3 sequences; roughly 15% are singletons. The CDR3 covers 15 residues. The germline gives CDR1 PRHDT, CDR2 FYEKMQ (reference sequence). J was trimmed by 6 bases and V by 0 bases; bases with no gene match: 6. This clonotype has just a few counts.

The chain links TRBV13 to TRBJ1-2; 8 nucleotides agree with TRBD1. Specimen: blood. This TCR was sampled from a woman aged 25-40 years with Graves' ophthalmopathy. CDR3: CASSLGSGGLDGYTF. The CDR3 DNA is TGTGCCAGCAGCTTAGGTTCAGGGGGCTTGGATGGCTACACCTTC. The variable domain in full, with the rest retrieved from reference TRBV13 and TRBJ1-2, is AAGVIQSPRHLIKEKRETATLKCYPIPRHDTVYWYQQGPGQDPQFLISFYEKMQSDKGSIPDRFSAQQFSDYHSELNMSSLELGDSALYFCASSLGSGGLDGYTFGSGTRLTVV.